This T cell receptor (beta chain) stems from a study of blood T cell repertoires in COVID-19. At the level of the study: Sites across the United States, Italy and Spain contributed samples from acute and convalescent COVID-19.

Some clones are missing from TCRdb's copy, which holds only in-frame ones; the method was immunoSEQ multiplex PCR. The data contain about half a million clones, approximately 83% of them singletons. In germline, CDR1 is SEHNR, CDR2 FQNEAQ (reference sequence). There are 16 residues in the CDR3. The ends lost 6 bases at V and 4 bases at J; junction bases unmatched: 13. The clonotype comes from a human donor in a cohort sampled during active COVID-19. Specimen: peripheral blood. This chain links TRBV7-9 with TRBJ1-2; 8 bases match TRBD1. The CDR3 region is CASSSNRQGIVYGYTF. DNA for the CDR3: TGTGCCAGCAGTTCCAATCGACAGGGGATAGTCTATGGCTACACCTTC.